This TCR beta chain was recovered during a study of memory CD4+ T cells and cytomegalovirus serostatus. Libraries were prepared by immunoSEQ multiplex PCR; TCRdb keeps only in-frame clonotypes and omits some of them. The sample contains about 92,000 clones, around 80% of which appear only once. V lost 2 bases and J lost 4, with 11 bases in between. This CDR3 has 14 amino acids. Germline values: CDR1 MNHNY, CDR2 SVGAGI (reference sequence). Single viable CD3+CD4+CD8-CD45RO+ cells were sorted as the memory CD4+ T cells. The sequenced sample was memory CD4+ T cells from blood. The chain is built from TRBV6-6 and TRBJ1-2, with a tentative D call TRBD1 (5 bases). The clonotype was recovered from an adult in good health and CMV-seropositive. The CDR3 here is CASSYGGGSYGYTF. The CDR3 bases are TGTGCCAGCAGTTACGGGGGGGGTTCCTATGGCTACACCTTC.